Listed below are T cell receptor beta chains from one sample, sequenced in a study of cytomegalovirus exposure and HLA in healthy donors. Measured with immunoSEQ multiplex PCR; TCRdb has only the in-frame clones, and not every one. Of about 130,000 clones in the sample, approximately 94% were seen once. The source material was PBMCs. These TCRs come from a woman aged 18-30 years in good health and CMV-seronegative. The CDR3 runs from the conserved cysteine through the conserved F or W. D genes are given only for firm matches. Rows give clone size only sometimes, using once, few, many, or a class for an expanded clone.

v_gene	j_gene	abundance	d_gene	CDR3nt	CDR3aa
TRBV4-1	TRBJ2-3	-	TRBD2	TGCGCCAGCAGCCAGCAACTAGCGGGCCCCTTTAATACGCAGTATTTT	CASSQQLAGPFNTQYF
TRBV6-5	TRBJ1-1	-	-	TGTGCCAGCAGTTACTCGTGGACAGACATTGAAGCTTTCTTT	CASSYSWTDIEAFF
TRBV27	TRBJ1-6	few	-	TGTGCCAGCAGTTCGGAGGGACGGTCACCCCTCCACTTT	CASSSEGRSPLHF
TRBV6-5	TRBJ2-7	-	-	TGTGCCAGCAGTTACTCAGCTAGCTTCGAGCAGTACTTC	CASSYSASFEQYF
TRBV6-4	TRBJ2-2	-	TRBD2	TGTGCCAGCAGTGACTCAGCGGGAGAAGGGACCGGGGAGCTGTTTTTT	CASSDSAGEGTGELFF
TRBV9	TRBJ1-2	-	-	TGTGCCAGCAGGATGGGTACAGGGTCGGGCTATGGCTACACCTTC	CASRMGTGSGYGYTF
TRBV14	TRBJ1-2	-	-	TGTGCCAGCAGCCAAGTCGCAGGCGGGGGCTACACCTTC	CASSQVAGGGYTF
TRBV27	TRBJ1-5	-	TRBD1	TGTGCCAGCAGTCCGGTGACAGGGTTCAATCAGCCCCAGCATTTT	CASSPVTGFNQPQHF
TRBV2	TRBJ2-5	once	TRBD1	TGTGCCAGCAGTGAGGACAGGGCCCAAGAGACCCAGTACTTC	CASSEDRAQETQYF
TRBV28	TRBJ1-5	-	TRBD1	TGTGCCAGCAGTTCCGGAGGGGGCAGCAATCAGCCCCAGCATTTT	CASSSGGGSNQPQHF
TRBV6-6	TRBJ2-4	-	-	TGTGCCAGCAGTCCACCGACCAGGGTATACTACTTC	CASSPPTRVYYF
TRBV11-2	TRBJ2-7	-	-	TGTGCCAGCAGCTTAAGTGGGAGCTGGGGTGAGCAGTACTTC	CASSLSGSWGEQYF
TRBV7-2	TRBJ1-1	-	-	TGTGCCAGCAGCTTAACGGTCACAGCGAACACTGAAGCTTTCTTT	CASSLTVTANTEAFF
TRBV2	TRBJ2-1	-	TRBD2	TGTGCCAGCAGTGAAGCAACTAGCGGGATATACAATGAGCAGTTCTTC	CASSEATSGIYNEQFF
TRBV18	TRBJ1-2	-	-	TGTGCCAGCTCACTTAAGGCCCCAGACGGGGGCTACACCTTC	CASSLKAPDGGYTF
TRBV9	TRBJ2-5	-	TRBD2	TGTGCCAGCAGCGTAAACCGACTAGCGGGAGGCGAGACCCAGTACTTC	CASSVNRLAGGETQYF
TRBV5-1	TRBJ2-1	-	TRBD2	TGCGCCAGCAGCCCCGGGACTAGCGGGGGGAGCTCCTACAATGAGCAGTTCTTC	CASSPGTSGGSSYNEQFF
TRBV30	TRBJ2-3	-	-	TGTGCCTGGAGTGTCGGGGGGCATTCGACAGATACGCAGTATTTT	CAWSVGGHSTDTQYF
TRBV14	TRBJ2-7	-	-	TGTGCCAGCAGCCAAGTAATCTACGAGCAGTACTTC	CASSQVIYEQYF
TRBV6-5	TRBJ2-5	-	TRBD1	TGTGCCAGCAGTGGGACAGGGGGTTGGGAGACCCAGTACTTC	CASSGTGGWETQYF
TRBV5-1	TRBJ2-1	-	-	TGCGCCAGCAGCTTGGTTGAGTACTACAATGAGCAGTTCTTC	CASSLVEYYNEQFF
TRBV5-6	TRBJ1-2	-	TRBD1	TGTGCCAGCTCACAGGACAGGCGGACGGGCTACACCTTC	CASSQDRRTGYTF
TRBV6-1	TRBJ2-1	few	TRBD2	TGTGCCAGCAGACGGGGACTAGCGGAAGCCCTCCAGTTCTTC	CASRRGLAEALQFF
TRBV19	TRBJ2-2	once	-	TGTGCCAGTAGTCCTCGGACGGGGAGTGTTACCGGGGAGCTGTTTTTT	CASSPRTGSVTGELFF
TRBV5-4	TRBJ1-2	-	TRBD1	TGTGCCAGCAGCTTGTCAGACAGGGGCGGCTACACCTTC	CASSLSDRGGYTF
TRBV7-2	TRBJ2-1	-	-	TGTGCCAGCAGCATATCCGGTTTATTATACAATGAGCAGTTCTTC	CASSISGLLYNEQFF
TRBV19	TRBJ1-1	-	-	TGTGCCAGTACCCTCCACAGGGTGAACACTGAAGCTTTCTTT	CASTLHRVNTEAFF
TRBV7-9	TRBJ2-1	-	TRBD2	TGTGCCAGCACCAACTGGGGGGCGGGAGGTTCCTACAATGAGCAGTTCTTC	CASTNWGAGGSYNEQFF
TRBV6-1	TRBJ1-5	-	-	TGTGCCAGCAATTGGCAAAAAAATCAGCCCCAGCATTTT	CASNWQKNQPQHF
TRBV28	TRBJ2-7	once	-	TGTGCCAGCAGCCCATCCGGGACTGTTTACGAGCAGTACTTC	CASSPSGTVYEQYF
TRBV12-5	TRBJ1-2	-	-	TGTGCTAGTGGTTTGGTAGATGGCCCCTATGGCTACACCTTC	CASGLVDGPYGYTF
TRBV4-1	TRBJ2-3	-	TRBD1	TGCGCCAGCAGCCCTCGACAGGGGGCAGATACGCAGTATTTT	CASSPRQGADTQYF
TRBV7-9	TRBJ2-1	-	TRBD2	TGTGCCAGCAGCTCCACACTAGCGGCGTCCTCCTACAATGAGCAGTTCTTC	CASSSTLAASSYNEQFF
TRBV15	TRBJ2-7	-	-	TGTGCCACCAGCAGAGAGACACTCTCCTACGAGCAGTACTTC	CATSRETLSYEQYF
TRBV28	TRBJ2-5	-	TRBD2	TGTGCCAGCAGTTTCATAGCGGGAGGGCTCCGGGAGACCCAGTACTTC	CASSFIAGGLRETQYF
TRBV2	TRBJ2-1	-	-	TGTGCCAGCAGTGAAGGGCTAGCCAATGAGCAGTTCTTC	CASSEGLANEQFF
TRBV29-1	TRBJ1-2	few	-	TGCAGCGTTAGAAGAGGAGCCTCGGAGGGCTACACCTTC	CSVRRGASEGYTF
TRBV12-5	TRBJ2-1	-	TRBD1	TGTGCTAGTGGACTCGGACAGGGCTTTGGGGAGCAGTTCTTC	CASGLGQGFGEQFF